A single sample gave rise to the 30 T cell receptor beta chains below, sequenced in a study of T cells after yellow fever vaccination. Via MiXCR, TCRdb re-called the 5' RACE reads, giving one row per CDR3 protein. The profile shows more than 200,000 distinct CDR3 sequences, 3.6% of them singletons. The input for sequencing was PBMCs, taken 15 days after the yellow fever booster vaccination. These receptors were taken from a man between 18 and 29 years old who received the YFV17D yellow fever vaccine.

This clonotype was observed many times. The chain is built from TRBV5-6 and TRBJ2-5; 12 nucleotides line up with TRBD2. Germline V lookup: CDR1 SGHDT, CDR2 YYEEEE. The junction had 7 bases not matched to a gene; V was cut back by 3 bases and J by 1 base. This CDR3 spans 17 amino acids. CDR3 region: CASSSLTSGGTQETQYF. The CDR3 nucleotides read TGTGCCAGCAGCTCGTTGACTAGCGGGGGAACCCAAGAGACCCAGTACTTC.

This clonotype showed up many times. V gene TRBV5-5 combines with J gene TRBJ1-2; no definite D call. Trimming pared 0 bases from V and 7 bases from J, leaving 7 bases between. Germline loops: CDR1 SGHKS, CDR2 YYEKEE (reference sequence). The CDR3 sequence is 12 residues long. CDR3 bases: TGTGCCAGCAGCTTGGGGGTTGCTGGCTACACCTTC. It specifies CASSLGVAGYTF.

This clonotype has a count of ten or more. V usage is TRBV5-1 and J usage is TRBJ1-2; D is undetermined. The CDR3 spans 14 residues. Per the germline V gene, CDR1 is SGHRS and CDR2 is YFSETQ. V was clipped by 3 bases and J by 5 bases, with 14 bases between them. CDR3 bases: TGCGCCAGCAGCTACTACGTGGGGAATTATGGCTACACCTTC. This sequence encodes CASSYYVGNYGYTF.

This clonotype came up a few times. This chain connects TRBV12-3 or TRBV12-4 to TRBJ2-5; tentatively, D is TRBD1 (6 bases). Between the trimmed V and J ends, which lost 4 bases and 1 base, there was a span of 16 bases. CDR3 size: 16 residues. The CDR3 DNA is TGTGCCAGCAGTTCGACGGACAGAACTACCCAAGAGACCCAGTACTTC. Encoded protein: CASSSTDRTTQETQYF.

This clonotype was found many times. V and J are TRBV20-1 and TRBJ1-5; no clear D gene. This CDR3 contains 12 residues. Germline CDR1 DFQATT, CDR2 SNEGSKA (reference sequence). V was pared by 1 base and J by 3 bases, with 4 bases between. CDR3 in DNA: TGCAGTGCTAGAGGGGTCAATCAGCCCCAGCATTTT. Translation gives CSARGVNQPQHF.

The rearrangement uses TRBV12-3 or TRBV12-4 and TRBJ2-5; TRBD1 agrees at 10 bases. After removal of 3 bases from V and 5 bases from J, the junction contained 3 bases not matched to a gene. This CDR3 has 14 residues. CDR3 sequence reads: CASSFRTGGETQYF. The CDR3 DNA follows: TGTGCCAGCAGTTTTAGGACAGGGGGGGAGACCCAGTACTTC.

This clonotype was recorded many times. This chain connects TRBV28 to TRBJ2-6; TRBD1 agrees at 7 bases. This CDR3 spans 19 amino acids. Germline CDR1 and CDR2: MDHEN and SYDVKM. With V trimmed by 5 bases and J by 0 bases, 13 bases remained unmatched. DNA for the CDR3: TGTGCCAGCAGTCAGACAGGGTTCGCAAAAAACTCTGGGGCCAACGTCCTGACTTTC. The encoded protein is CASSQTGFAKNSGANVLTF.

This clonotype came up many times. The chain has TRBV12-3 or TRBV12-4 and TRBJ1-5; possibly TRBD1 for D (6 bases). CDR3 size: 14 residues. Between the trimmed V and J ends, which lost 5 bases and 4 bases, there was a span of 12 bases. In DNA form, the CDR3 reads TGTGCCAGCAGTGTCGATAGGGGGAATCAGCCCCAGCATTTT. Its protein is CASSVDRGNQPQHF.

This chain connects TRBV30 to TRBJ2-1; D is uncertain. CDR1 is GTSNPN, CDR2 SVGIG, per germline (reference sequence). CDR3 size: 14 residues. The V end was cut by 3 bases, the J end by 5 bases, with 14 bases between. The CDR3 protein is CAWSMGSENNEQFF. The CDR3 coding sequence is TGTGCCTGGAGCATGGGATCAGAGAACAATGAGCAGTTCTTC.

This sequence joins TRBV12-3 or TRBV12-4 and TRBJ1-1, with unresolved D. Trimming stripped 3 bases from V and 6 bases from J, with 5 bases between. This CDR3 region has 11 residues. Here the CDR3 DNA reads TGTGCCAGCAGTTTCATGGCTGAAGCTTTCTTT. It encodes CASSFMAEAFF.

This clonotype was detected ten times or more. The chain joins TRBV5-5 to TRBJ1-4; D uncertain. Trimming took off 4 bases at V and 6 bases at J, with 10 bases between the two ends. The CDR3 extends over 13 amino acids. Germline V gives CDR1 SGHKS, CDR2 YYEKEE (reference sequence). The CDR3 region is CASSAGRDEKLFF. CDR3 DNA: TGTGCCAGCAGCGCCGGGAGAGATGAAAAACTGTTTTTT.

In its sample, this clonotype was seen many times. The chain couples TRBV4-1 to TRBJ1-4, with D possibly being TRBD1 (5 bases). V was pared by 1 base and J by 0 bases, with 15 bases between. Germline lookup yields CDR1 MGHRA and CDR2 YSYEKL. This CDR3 spans 18 amino acids. This chain's CDR3 is CASSQASGPGATNEKLFF. For the CDR3, the DNA is TGCGCCAGCAGCCAAGCCTCGGGGCCGGGGGCAACTAATGAAAAACTGTTTTTT.

This clonotype was seen at least ten times. The V gene is TRBV18, the J gene TRBJ2-7; D might be TRBD1 (5 bases). Between the trimmed V and J ends, which lost 3 bases and 5 bases, there was a span of 17 bases. This CDR3 has 15 amino acids. Germline loops: CDR1 KGHSH, CDR2 LQKENI. CDR3 bases: TGTGCCAGCTCACCCCCCTCAAGGGGTGCGGACGAGCAGTACTTC. This sequence encodes CASSPPSRGADEQYF.

This clonotype was detected many times. The J gene is TRBJ1-2, the V gene TRBV12-3 or TRBV12-4; D unresolved. Trimming shortened V by 3 bases and J by 6 bases, and 17 bases separated the two germline ends. The CDR3 totals 15 residues. The CDR3 loop reads CASSFGLDPKDGYTF. CDR3 bases: TGTGCCAGCAGTTTCGGACTTGACCCAAAGGATGGCTACACCTTC.

This clonotype appeared many times. The V gene is TRBV5-1, the J gene TRBJ1-2; unclear D gene. Germline V gives CDR1 SGHRS, CDR2 YFSETQ. There are 12 residues in the CDR3. V was clipped by 3 bases and J by 2 bases, with 5 bases between them. CDR3 sequence reads: CASSSVNYGYTF. For the CDR3, the DNA is TGCGCCAGCAGCTCTGTAAACTATGGCTACACCTTC.

This clonotype was detected many times. This sequence joins TRBV20-1 and TRBJ2-3; D gene ambiguous. Germline loops: CDR1 DFQATT, CDR2 SNEGSKA (reference sequence). The CDR3 loop spans 14 amino acids. The V and J ends lost 0 bases and 0 bases respectively, with 7 bases between them. The CDR3: CSARDSMSTDTQYF. The CDR3 DNA follows: TGCAGTGCTAGAGATTCGATGAGCACAGATACGCAGTATTTT.

This clonotype was picked up many times. The J gene is TRBJ2-4, the V gene TRBV5-1; 9 nucleotides match TRBD1. The germline CDR1 and CDR2 sequences are SGHRS and YFSETQ. The CDR3 sequence is 15 residues long. The V segment lost 4 bases and the J segment 5 bases; nucleotides outside the gene matches: 7. The CDR3 spells CASSPGQGSQNIQYF. The CDR3 nucleotides read TGCGCCAGCAGCCCAGGACAGGGGAGCCAAAACATTCAGTACTTC.

Many counts were recorded for this clonotype. V usage is TRBV6-1 and J usage is TRBJ1-2; a weak D match, TRBD1 (5 bases). V was cut by 2 bases and J by 2 bases, with 6 bases left in between. The CDR3 has 13 amino acids. The germline V gene encodes CDR1 MNHNS and CDR2 SASEGT. CDR3 residues: CASSEQGNYGYTF. The CDR3 DNA follows: TGTGCCAGCAGTGAACAGGGAAACTATGGCTACACCTTC.

This clonotype was seen ten or more times. The chain employs TRBV5-1 and TRBJ1-1, with a possible D match to TRBD1 (6 bases). The germline gives CDR1 SGHRS, CDR2 YFSETQ. With 3 bases removed from V and 9 bases from J, the gap between germline ends came to 21 bases. The CDR3 loop spans 15 amino acids. CDR3 bases: TGCGCCAGCAGCTACGAAGTAGGGGACAACCGACAAGCTTTCTTT. Translated: CASSYEVGDNRQAFF.

Details on this clonotype: It may be a read error: a sequence one base away is much more abundant. The chain is built from TRBV7-2 and TRBJ2-7; possibly TRBD2 for D (5 bases). The CDR3 sequence is 14 residues long. Trimming stripped 3 bases from V and 3 bases from J, with 12 bases between. From germline, CDR1 is SGHTA and CDR2 FQGNSA. The CDR3 coding sequence is TGTGCCAGCAGCTTCTCGGACGGGAACTACGAGCAGTACTTC. Translation: CASSFSDGNYEQYF.

This clonotype occurred many times. The chain employs TRBV7-9 and TRBJ1-1; 8 positions match TRBD1. After removal of 5 bases from V and 3 bases from J, the junction contained 14 bases not matched to a gene. This CDR3 is built from 17 residues. Germline-derived CDR1 and CDR2 are SEHNR and FQNEAQ (reference sequence). The chain's CDR3 is CASSRTRQGLYDTEAFF. CDR3 nucleotides: TGTGCCAGCAGCCGGACTCGACAGGGGCTGTACGACACTGAAGCTTTCTTT.

At least ten counts were recorded for this clonotype. This chain connects TRBV12-3 or TRBV12-4 to TRBJ2-3; D is unclear. The V and J ends lost 3 bases and 5 bases respectively, with 12 bases between them. The CDR3 runs 14 residues. CDR3 protein: CASSLMEYIDTQYF. Here the CDR3 DNA reads TGTGCCAGCAGTTTGATGGAGTATATAGATACGCAGTATTTT.

Many counts were recorded for this clonotype. V and J are TRBV30 and TRBJ1-1; D might be TRBD1 (6 bases). Per germline, CDR1 GTSNPN and CDR2 SVGIG (reference sequence). Trimming removed 5 bases at V and 4 bases at J, with 11 bases between. CDR3 size: 12 residues. The CDR3 nucleotides read TGTGCCTGGGGACAGATCATCACTGAAGCTTTCTTT. Translated, it gives CAWGQIITEAFF.

V gene TRBV27 combines with J gene TRBJ1-5; D is unresolved. Germline CDR1 reads MNHEY; CDR2 reads SMNVEV (reference sequence). Between the trimmed V and J ends, which lost 5 bases and 5 bases, there was a span of 10 bases. The CDR3 loop spans 13 amino acids. The CDR3 nucleotides read TGTGCCAGCAGTCCACTCAAGTATCAGCCCCAGCATTTT. Translated, it gives CASSPLKYQPQHF.

This clonotype occurred many times. The chain links TRBV5-1 to TRBJ1-6; TRBD1 is a possible D gene (6 bases). The CDR3 covers 16 residues. Trimming stripped 5 bases from V and 6 bases from J, with 18 bases between. CDR1 SGHRS and CDR2 YFSETQ come from the germline V gene. In DNA form, the CDR3 reads TGCGCCAGCAGTAAGAGAGGGGGGGACTCTAATTCACCCCTCCACTTT. Translating it yields CASSKRGGDSNSPLHF.

This clonotype has ten or more counts. This sequence joins TRBV25-1 and TRBJ2-3, with 9 bases identical to TRBD1. The CDR3 has 16 amino acids. Germline V gene lookup returns CDR1 MGHDK and CDR2 SYGVNS. Germline trimming cut 4 bases from V and 2 bases from J; bases unmatched to any gene: 7. CDR3 region: CASSGQRQGVTDTQYF. CDR3 DNA: TGTGCCAGCAGTGGACAAAGACAGGGGGTCACAGATACGCAGTATTTT. Supplemented by reference TRBV25-1 and TRBJ2-3, the full variable domain reads EADIYQTPRYLVIGTGKKITLECSQTMGHDKMYWYQQDPGMELHLIHYSYGVNSTEKGDLSSESTVSRIRTEHFPLTLESARPSHTSQYLCASSGQRQGVTDTQYFGPGTRLTVL.

This clonotype was recorded at least ten times. The chain couples TRBV7-2 to TRBJ2-5; TRBD2 matches 9 bases. With V trimmed by 1 base and J by 7 bases, 7 bases remained unmatched. The germline CDR1 and CDR2 sequences are SGHTA and FQGNSA. The CDR3 has 15 residues. CDR3 region: CASSLVAGAEGTQYF. The CDR3 DNA reads as TGTGCCAGCAGCTTAGTAGCGGGGGCCGAGGGGACCCAGTACTTC.

This clonotype was seen ten or more times. The chain couples TRBV7-2 to TRBJ2-3; unclear D gene. The CDR3 spans 15 residues. V was shortened by 2 bases and J by 6 bases, with 15 bases between the two germline ends. Germline V gene sequence: CDR1 SGHTA, CDR2 FQGNSA. CDR3 amino acids: CASSLNGGNGDTQYF. The CDR3 DNA follows: TGTGCCAGCAGCTTAAATGGTGGAAACGGGGATACGCAGTATTTT.

This clonotype was counted at least ten times. The chain links TRBV4-3 to TRBJ2-7; 7 bases are a match to TRBD1. Trimming cost V 0 bases and J 4 bases; bases outside gene matches: 12. CDR1 and CDR2 (germline): LGHNA, YSLEER. CDR3 length equals 17 residues. The CDR3 coding sequence is TGCGCCAGCAGCCAAGATCGGGTGGGGACAGCCTTATACGAGCAGTACTTC. Protein product: CASSQDRVGTALYEQYF.

This clonotype was observed many times. The gene calls are TRBV6-1 and TRBJ2-3; TRBD2 matches 9 bases. The V gene end was trimmed by 5 bases and the J gene end by 3 bases; junction bases not matched to a gene: 12. Germline V gene data show CDR1 as MNHNS and CDR2 as SASEGT. The CDR3 has 17 residues. The CDR3 sequence: CASSPPLGRGGTDTQYF. The CDR3, as DNA: TGTGCCAGCAGTCCTCCGCTGGGGCGGGGGGGGACAGATACGCAGTATTTT.